This entry concerns a single T cell receptor beta chain. The entry originates in a study of blood T cell repertoires in COVID-19. Germline CDR1 SGHRS, CDR2 YFSETQ. The CDR3 loop spans 15 amino acids. Trimming cost V 5 bases and J 6 bases; bases outside gene matches: 10. Sequencing used immunoSEQ multiplex PCR; TCRdb keeps in-frame clones, though not all of them. The sample holds more than 95,000 clones, about 80% seen once. The chain is built from TRBV5-1 and TRBJ1-2; 10 nucleotides agree with TRBD1. The origin of this receptor is a human donor in a cohort sampled during active COVID-19. The specimen sequenced was peripheral blood. In DNA form, the CDR3 reads TGCGCCAGCAGGGAAGGGACAGGGGAATTTGATGGCTACACCTTC. Protein sequence: CASREGTGEFDGYTF.